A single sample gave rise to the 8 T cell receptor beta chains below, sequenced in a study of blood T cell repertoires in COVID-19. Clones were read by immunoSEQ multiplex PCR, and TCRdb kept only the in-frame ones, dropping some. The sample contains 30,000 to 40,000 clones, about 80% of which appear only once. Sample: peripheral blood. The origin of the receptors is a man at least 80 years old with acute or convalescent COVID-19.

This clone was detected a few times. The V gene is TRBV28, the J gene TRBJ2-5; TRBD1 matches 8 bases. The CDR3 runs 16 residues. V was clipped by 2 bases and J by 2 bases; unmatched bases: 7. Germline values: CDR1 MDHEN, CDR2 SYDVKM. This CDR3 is CASSLITGGRQETQYF. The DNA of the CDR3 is TGTGCCAGCAGTTTAATAACAGGGGGTCGGCAAGAGACCCAGTACTTC.

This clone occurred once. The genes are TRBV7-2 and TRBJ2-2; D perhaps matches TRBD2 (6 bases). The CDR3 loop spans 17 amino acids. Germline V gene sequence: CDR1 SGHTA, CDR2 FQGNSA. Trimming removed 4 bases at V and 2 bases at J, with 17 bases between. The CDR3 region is CASSSGRAGPNTGELFF. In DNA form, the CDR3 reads TGTGCCAGCAGCTCCGGGCGGGCGGGACCAAACACCGGGGAGCTGTTTTTT. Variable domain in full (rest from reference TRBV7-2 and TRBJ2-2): GAGVSQSPSNKVTEKGKDVELRCDPISGHTALYWYRQSLGQGLEFLIYFQGNSAPDKSGLPSDRFSAERTGGSVSTLTIQRTQQEDSAVYLCASSSGRAGPNTGELFFGEGSRLTVL.

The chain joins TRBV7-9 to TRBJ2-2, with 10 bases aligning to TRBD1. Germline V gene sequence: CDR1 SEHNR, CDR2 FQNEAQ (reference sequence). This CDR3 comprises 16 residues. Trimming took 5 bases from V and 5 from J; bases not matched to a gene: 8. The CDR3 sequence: CASSPGTGESTGELFF. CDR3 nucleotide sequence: TGTGCCAGCAGCCCAGGGACAGGGGAGTCTACCGGGGAGCTGTTTTTT.

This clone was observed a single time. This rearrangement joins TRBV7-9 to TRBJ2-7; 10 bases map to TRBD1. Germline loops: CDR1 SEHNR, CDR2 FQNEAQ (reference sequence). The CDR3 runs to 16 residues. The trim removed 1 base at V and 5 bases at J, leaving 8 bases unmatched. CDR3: CASSLDGTGVRNEQYF. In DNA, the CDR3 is TGTGCCAGCAGCTTAGACGGGACAGGGGTTAGAAACGAGCAGTACTTC.

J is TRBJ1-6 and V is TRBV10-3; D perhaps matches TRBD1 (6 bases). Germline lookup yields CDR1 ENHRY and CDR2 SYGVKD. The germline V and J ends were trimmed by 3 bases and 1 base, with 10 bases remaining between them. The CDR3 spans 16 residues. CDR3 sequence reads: CAISDAGASYNSPLHF. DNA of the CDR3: TGTGCCATCAGTGATGCAGGGGCATCCTATAATTCACCCCTCCACTTT.

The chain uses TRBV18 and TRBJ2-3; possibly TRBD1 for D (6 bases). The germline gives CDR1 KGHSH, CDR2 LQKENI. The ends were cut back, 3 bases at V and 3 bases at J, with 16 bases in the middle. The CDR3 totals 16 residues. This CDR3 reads CASSPRTAQGTDTQYF. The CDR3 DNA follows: TGTGCCAGCTCACCTCGGACCGCGCAGGGGACAGATACGCAGTATTTT.

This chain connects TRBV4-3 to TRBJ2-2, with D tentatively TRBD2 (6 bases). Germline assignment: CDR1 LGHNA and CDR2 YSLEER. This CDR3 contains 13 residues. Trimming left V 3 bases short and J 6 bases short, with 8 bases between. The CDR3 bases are TGCGCCAGCAGCCAGTCGGGGGCCGGGGAGCTGTTTTTT. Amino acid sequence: CASSQSGAGELFF.

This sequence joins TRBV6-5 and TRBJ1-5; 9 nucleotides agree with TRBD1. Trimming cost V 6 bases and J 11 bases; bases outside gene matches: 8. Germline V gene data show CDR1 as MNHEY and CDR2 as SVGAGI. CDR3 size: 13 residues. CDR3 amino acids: CASSSGQGGTQHF. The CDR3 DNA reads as TGTGCCAGCAGCTCGGGACAGGGCGGGACCCAGCATTTT.